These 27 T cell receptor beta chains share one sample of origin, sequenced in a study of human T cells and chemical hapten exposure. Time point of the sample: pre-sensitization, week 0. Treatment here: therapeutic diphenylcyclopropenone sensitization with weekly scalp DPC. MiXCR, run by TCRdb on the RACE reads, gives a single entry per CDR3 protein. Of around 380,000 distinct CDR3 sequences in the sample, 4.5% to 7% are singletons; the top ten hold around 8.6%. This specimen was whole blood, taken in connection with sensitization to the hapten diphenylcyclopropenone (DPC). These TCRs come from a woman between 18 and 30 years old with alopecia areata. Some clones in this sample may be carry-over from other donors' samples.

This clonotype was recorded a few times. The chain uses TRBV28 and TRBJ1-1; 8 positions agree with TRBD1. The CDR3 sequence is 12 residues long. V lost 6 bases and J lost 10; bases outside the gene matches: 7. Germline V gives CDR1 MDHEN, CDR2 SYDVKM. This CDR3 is CASRSGQGAAFF. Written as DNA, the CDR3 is TGTGCCAGCAGATCTGGTCAGGGGGCAGCTTTCTTT.

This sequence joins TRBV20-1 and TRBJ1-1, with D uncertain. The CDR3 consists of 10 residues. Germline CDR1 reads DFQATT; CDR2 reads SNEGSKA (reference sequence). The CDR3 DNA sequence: TGCAGCATCCGGGGAACTGAAGCTTTCTTT. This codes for CSIRGTEAFF.

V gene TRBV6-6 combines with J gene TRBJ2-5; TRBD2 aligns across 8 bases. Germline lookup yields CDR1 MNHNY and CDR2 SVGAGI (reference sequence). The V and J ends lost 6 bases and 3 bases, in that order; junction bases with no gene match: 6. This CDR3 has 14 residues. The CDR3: CASRKPGLEETQYF. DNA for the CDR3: TGTGCCAGCAGAAAACCGGGACTAGAAGAGACCCAGTACTTC.

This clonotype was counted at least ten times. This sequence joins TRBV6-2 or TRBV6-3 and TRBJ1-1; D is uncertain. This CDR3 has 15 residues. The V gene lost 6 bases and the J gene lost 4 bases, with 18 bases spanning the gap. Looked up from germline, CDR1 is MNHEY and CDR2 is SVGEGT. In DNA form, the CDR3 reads TGTGCCAGCAGGAAAAATTCAGGACGAGGCACTGAAGCTTTCTTT. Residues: CASRKNSGRGTEAFF.

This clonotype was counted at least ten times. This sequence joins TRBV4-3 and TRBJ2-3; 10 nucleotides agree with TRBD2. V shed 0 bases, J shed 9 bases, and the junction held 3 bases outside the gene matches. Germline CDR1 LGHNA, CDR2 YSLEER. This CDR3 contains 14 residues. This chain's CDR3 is CASSQEGLAATQYF. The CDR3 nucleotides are TGCGCCAGCAGCCAAGAAGGACTAGCGGCGACGCAGTATTTT.

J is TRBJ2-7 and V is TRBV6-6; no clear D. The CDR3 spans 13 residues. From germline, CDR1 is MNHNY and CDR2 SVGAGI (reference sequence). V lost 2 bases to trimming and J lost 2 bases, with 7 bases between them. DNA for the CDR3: TGTGCCAGCAGTTACGATGTAACCTACGAGCAGTACTTC. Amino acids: CASSYDVTYEQYF.

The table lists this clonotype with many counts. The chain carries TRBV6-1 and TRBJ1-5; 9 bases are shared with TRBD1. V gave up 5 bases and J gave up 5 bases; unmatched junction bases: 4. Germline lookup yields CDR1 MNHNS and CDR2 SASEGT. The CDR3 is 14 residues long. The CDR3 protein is CASSLQGAYQPQHF. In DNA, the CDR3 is TGTGCCAGCAGTTTACAGGGGGCTTATCAGCCCCAGCATTTT.

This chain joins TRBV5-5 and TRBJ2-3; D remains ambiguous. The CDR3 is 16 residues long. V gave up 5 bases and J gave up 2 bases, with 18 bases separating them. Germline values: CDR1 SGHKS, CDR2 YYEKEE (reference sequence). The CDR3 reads CASSFRTDLYTDTQYF. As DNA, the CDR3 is TGTGCCAGCAGTTTTCGGACCGATCTATACACAGATACGCAGTATTTT.

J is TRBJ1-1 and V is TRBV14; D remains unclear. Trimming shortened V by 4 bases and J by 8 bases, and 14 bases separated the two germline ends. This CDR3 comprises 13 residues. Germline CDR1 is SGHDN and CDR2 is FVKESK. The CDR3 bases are TGTGCCAGCAGCCCGGACGGATGGGCGGAAGCTTTCTTT. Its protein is CASSPDGWAEAFF.

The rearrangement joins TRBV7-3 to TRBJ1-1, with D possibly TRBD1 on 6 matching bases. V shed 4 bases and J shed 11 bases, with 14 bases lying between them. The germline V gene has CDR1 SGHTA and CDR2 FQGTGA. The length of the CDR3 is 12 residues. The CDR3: CASSSGQGGAFF. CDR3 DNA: TGTGCCAGCAGCTCAGGACAAGGGGGGGCTTTCTTT.

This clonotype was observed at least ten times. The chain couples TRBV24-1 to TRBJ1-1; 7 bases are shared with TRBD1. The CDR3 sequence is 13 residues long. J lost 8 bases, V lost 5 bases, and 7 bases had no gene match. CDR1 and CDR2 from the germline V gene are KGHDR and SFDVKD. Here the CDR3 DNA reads TGTGCCACCAGTGGAAGGGGGCGTATCGAAGCTTTCTTT. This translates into CATSGRGRIEAFF.

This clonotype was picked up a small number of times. Here the CDR3 DNA reads TGCAGTGCTAGAGAGGATGGTGGGGGCCTATATAATTCACCCCTCCACTTT. The encoded protein is CSAREDGGGLYNSPLHF. The chain joins TRBV20-1 to TRBJ1-6; D is possibly TRBD1 (6 bases). The germline V gene has CDR1 DFQATT and CDR2 SNEGSKA (reference sequence). The CDR3 consists of 17 residues. V shed 0 bases and J shed 4 bases, with 16 bases lying between them.

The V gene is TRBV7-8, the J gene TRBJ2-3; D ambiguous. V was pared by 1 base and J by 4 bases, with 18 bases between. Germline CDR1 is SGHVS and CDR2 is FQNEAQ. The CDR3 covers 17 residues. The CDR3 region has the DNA TGTGCCAGCAGCTTAGTTTTCGGGCAGGTTAGGGCAGATACGCAGTATTTT. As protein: CASSLVFGQVRADTQYF.

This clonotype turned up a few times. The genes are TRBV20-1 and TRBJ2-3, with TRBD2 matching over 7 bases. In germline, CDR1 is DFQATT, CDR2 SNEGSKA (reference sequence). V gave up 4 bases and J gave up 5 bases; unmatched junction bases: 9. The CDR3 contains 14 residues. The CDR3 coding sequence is TGCAGTGCTACCGGGAGGTCAACTGGAGATACGCAGTATTTT. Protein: CSATGRSTGDTQYF.

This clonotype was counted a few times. The CDR3, as DNA: TGTGCCAGCTCCCGAGGGACAGCGAGCTCTGGAAACACCATATATTTT. As protein: CASSRGTASSGNTIYF. The chain joins TRBV6-5 to TRBJ1-3, with 7 bases lining up with TRBD1. V dropped 8 bases and J dropped 0; count of bases not matched to a gene: 10. Germline V gene sequence: CDR1 MNHEY, CDR2 SVGAGI. CDR3 length: 16 amino acids.

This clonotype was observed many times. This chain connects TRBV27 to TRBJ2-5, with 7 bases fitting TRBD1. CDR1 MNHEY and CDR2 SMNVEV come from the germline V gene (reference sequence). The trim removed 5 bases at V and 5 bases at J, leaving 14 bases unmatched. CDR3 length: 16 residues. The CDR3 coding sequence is TGTGCCAGCAGTCCTGGGACAGCGCCCACCGTGGAGACCCAGTACTTC. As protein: CASSPGTAPTVETQYF.

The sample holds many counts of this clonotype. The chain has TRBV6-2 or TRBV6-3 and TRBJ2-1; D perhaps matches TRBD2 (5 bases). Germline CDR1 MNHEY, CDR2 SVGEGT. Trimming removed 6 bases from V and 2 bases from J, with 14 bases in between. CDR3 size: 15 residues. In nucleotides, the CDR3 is TGTGCCAGCAGAAGTGATGGACTGACCTACAATGAGCAGTTCTTC. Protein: CASRSDGLTYNEQFF.

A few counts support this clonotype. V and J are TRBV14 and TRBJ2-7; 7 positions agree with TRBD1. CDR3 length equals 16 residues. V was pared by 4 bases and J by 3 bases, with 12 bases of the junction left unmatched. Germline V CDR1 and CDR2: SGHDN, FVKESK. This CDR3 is CASSPDRLSSIYEQYF. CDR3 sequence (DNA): TGTGCCAGCAGCCCGGACAGGCTATCCTCGATCTACGAGCAGTACTTC.

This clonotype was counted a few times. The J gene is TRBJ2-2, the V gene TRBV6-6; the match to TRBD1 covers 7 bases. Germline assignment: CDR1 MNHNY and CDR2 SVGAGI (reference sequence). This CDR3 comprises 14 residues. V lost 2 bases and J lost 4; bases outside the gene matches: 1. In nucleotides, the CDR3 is TGTGCCAGCAGTTACCCAGGGGGCACCGGGGAGCTGTTTTTT. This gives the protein CASSYPGGTGELFF.

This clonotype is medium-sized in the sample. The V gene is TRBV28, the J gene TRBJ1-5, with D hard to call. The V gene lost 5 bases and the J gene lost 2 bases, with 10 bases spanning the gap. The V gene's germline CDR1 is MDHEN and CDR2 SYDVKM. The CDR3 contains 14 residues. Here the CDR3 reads CASSIVDGNQPQHF. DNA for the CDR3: TGTGCCAGCAGTATCGTCGATGGCAATCAGCCCCAGCATTTT. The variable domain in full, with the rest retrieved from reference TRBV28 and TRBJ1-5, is DVKVTQSSRYLVKRTGEKVFLECVQDMDHENMFWYRQDPGLGLRLIYFSYDVKMKEKGDIPEGYSVSREKKERFSLILESASTNQTSMYLCASSIVDGNQPQHFGDGTRLSIL.

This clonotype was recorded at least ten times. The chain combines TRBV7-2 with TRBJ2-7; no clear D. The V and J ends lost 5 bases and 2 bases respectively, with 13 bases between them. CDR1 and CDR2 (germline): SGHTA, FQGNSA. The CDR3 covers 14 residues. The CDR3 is CASSPTIDTYEQYF. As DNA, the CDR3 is TGTGCCAGCAGCCCGACAATCGACACCTACGAGCAGTACTTC.

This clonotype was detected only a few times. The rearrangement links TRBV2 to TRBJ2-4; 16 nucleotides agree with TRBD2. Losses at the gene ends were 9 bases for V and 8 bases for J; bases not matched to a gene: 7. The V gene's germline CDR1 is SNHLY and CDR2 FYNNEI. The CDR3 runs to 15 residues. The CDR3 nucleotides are TGTGCCAGAGGAACCGGGACTAGCGGGGGGGACATTCAGTACTTC. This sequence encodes CARGTGTSGGDIQYF.

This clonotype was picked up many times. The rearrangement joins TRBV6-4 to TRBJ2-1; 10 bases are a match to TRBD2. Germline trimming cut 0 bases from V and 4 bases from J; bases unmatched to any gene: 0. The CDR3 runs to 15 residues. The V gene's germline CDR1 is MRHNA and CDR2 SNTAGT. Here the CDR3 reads CASSDSLAGYNEQFF. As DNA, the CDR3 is TGTGCCAGCAGTGACTCACTAGCGGGGTACAATGAGCAGTTCTTC.

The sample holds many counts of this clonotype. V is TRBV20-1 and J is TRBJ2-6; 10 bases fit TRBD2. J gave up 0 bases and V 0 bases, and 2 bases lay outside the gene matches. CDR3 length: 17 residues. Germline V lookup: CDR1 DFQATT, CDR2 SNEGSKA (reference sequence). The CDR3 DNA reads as TGCAGTGCTAGAGAGGCTAGCGGGGGCTCTGGGGCCAACGTCCTGACTTTC. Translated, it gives CSAREASGGSGANVLTF.

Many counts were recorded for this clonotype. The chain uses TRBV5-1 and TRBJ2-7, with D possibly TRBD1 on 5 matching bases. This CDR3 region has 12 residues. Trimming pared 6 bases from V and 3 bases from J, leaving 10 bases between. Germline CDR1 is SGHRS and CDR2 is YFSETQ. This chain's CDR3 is CASNVGDYEQYF. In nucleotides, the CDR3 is TGCGCCAGCAATGTAGGGGACTACGAGCAGTACTTC.

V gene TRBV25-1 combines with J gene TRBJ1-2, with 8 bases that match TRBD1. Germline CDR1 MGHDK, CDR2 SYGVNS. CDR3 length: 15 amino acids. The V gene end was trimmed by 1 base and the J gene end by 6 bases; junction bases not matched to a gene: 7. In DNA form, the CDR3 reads TGTGCCAGCAGTGAATTACCCGAACAGGGGGATGGCTACACCTTC. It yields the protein CASSELPEQGDGYTF.

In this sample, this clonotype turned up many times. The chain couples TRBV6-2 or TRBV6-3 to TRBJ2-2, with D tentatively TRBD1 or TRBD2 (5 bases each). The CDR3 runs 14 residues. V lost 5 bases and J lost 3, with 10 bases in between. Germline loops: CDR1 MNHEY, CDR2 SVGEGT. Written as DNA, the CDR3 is TGTGCCAGCAGTAGTCAGGGACACACCGGGGAGCTGTTTTTT. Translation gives CASSSQGHTGELFF.